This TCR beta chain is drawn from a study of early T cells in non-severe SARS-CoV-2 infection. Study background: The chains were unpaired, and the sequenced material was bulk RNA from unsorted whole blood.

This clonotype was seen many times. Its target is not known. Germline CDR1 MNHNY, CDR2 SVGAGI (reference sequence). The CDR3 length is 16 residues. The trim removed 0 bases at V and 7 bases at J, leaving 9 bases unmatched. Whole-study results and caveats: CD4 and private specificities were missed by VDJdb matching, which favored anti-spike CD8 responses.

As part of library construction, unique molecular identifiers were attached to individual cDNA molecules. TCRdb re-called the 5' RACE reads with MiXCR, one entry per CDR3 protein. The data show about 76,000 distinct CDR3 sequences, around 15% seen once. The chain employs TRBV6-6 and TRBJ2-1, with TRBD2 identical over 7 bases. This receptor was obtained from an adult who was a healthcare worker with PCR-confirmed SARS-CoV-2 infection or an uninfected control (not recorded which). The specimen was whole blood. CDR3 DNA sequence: TGTGCCAGCAGTTACTCGACTGGCGGGGGTTGGAATGAGCAGTTCTTC. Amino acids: CASSYSTGGGWNEQFF.